This record covers a single TCR beta chain. What it recognizes is unknown. This entry comes from a study of synovial regulatory T cells in juvenile arthritis. Study results and caveats: iaTreg TCR repertoires were largely private across patients and partially overlapped synovial Teff and blood CPL.

Each patient with active arthritis gave synovial fluid along with matched peripheral blood. The CDR3 is made up of 13 amino acids. DNA is not on record. Germline loops: CDR1 ENHRY, CDR2 SYGVKD. Here immunoSEQ multiplex PCR was the method, and the copy in TCRdb shows in-frame clones only, minus some. Its table lists roughly 1,400 clones. This receptor was taken from a donor aged 2-30 years with juvenile idiopathic arthritis. The sequenced sample consisted of Treg cells from the synovium. V usage is TRBV10-3 and J usage is TRBJ1-2; TCRdb designates TRBD1, a call that cannot be tested without DNA. CDR3 region: CAISESGGYGYTF.